This T cell receptor beta chain came from a study of technical replicates of blood from a handful of donors. The germline gives CDR1 SQVTM, CDR2 ANQGSEA. This CDR3 is built from 13 residues. The junction had 1 base not matched to a gene; V was cut back by 1 base and J by 3 bases. Clones were sequenced by immunoSEQ multiplex PCR, and TCRdb holds only the in-frame ones, with some missing. Found here are under 85,000 clones, about 90% of them singletons; the top ten hold approximately 0.4%. This sequence was found in a human donor in good health. Some clones in this sample may be carry-over from other donors' samples. The chain recombines TRBV29-1 with TRBJ2-3, with 7 bases identical to TRBD1. Specimen: T cells isolated from PBMCs. CDR3 amino acids: CSVEVTGTDTQYF. CDR3 nucleotide sequence: TGCAGCGTTGAAGTGACAGGGACAGATACGCAGTATTTT.